This TCR beta chain was profiled in a study of regulatory T cells in long-lasting Graves disease (dated by TCRdb to the early 2020s). Study-wide context: Antithyroid drugs had been taken for less than 3 months by newly diagnosed Graves' disease patients. A total of some 35 samples underwent TCR sequencing, from roughly 13 patients with persistent Graves' disease and 20 or so patients with newly diagnosed Graves' disease. The study was registered as a clinical trial and conducted in China. Peripheral blood TCR sequencing and RNA sequencing compared persistent Graves' disease patients with newly diagnosed Graves' disease patients.

Via the germline V gene, CDR1 is SQVTM and CDR2 ANQGSEA. Inclusive of the bounding cysteine and phenylalanine, the CDR3 is 14 residues long. Only the CDR3 region is kept as DNA, spanning 42 bases read in frame from base 1. At the junction V is shortened by 7 bases and J by 0 bases, with 13 bases in between. The time point label corresponds to: newly diagnosed GD, antithyroid drugs for less than 3 months. RNA was extracted from PBMCs in TRIzol for both TCR sequencing and RNA sequencing. The diagnosis of Graves' disease followed American Thyroid Association guidelines. The patients came from an endocrinology department in Xi'an, China. From each patient, approximately 10 milliliters of peripheral blood was collected into an EDTA anticoagulant tube. Ficoll Paque Plus density gradient separation was used to isolate PBMCs, and no additional T cell sorting was done. An Agilent 2100 Bioanalyzer and agarose gel were used to assess RNA quality, and a NanoDrop 2000 was used to measure RNA concentration.

Paper-wide results and their limitations: Only peripheral blood was studied, because thyroid tissue, the primary lesion, was inaccessible. Patients with persistent disease shared more public clonotypes (fewer than 3,000) than newly diagnosed patients did (approximately 970). Sequencing and analysis were restricted to the TCR beta chain. The authors noted that the small sample size was a limitation that may lower accuracy. Persistent disease showed preferential use of TRBV28, TRBJ1-2 and TRBJ2-5, whereas newly diagnosed disease favored TRBV20-1 and TRBJ2-1. Persistent Graves' disease patients showed lower TCR Shannon entropy and fewer highly expanded clones than newly diagnosed patients, suggesting clonal expansion.

Library method: multiplex PCR. Sequencing was performed on an Illumina HiSeq 4000. iRepertoire HTBI primers and Arm-PCR amplification of CDR3 regions were used to construct TCR beta libraries. Before sequencing, the PCR products went through gel purification. The paper's processing steps were these. Gene usage analysis of CDR3 amino acid clonotypes used the 50 to 70 TRBV and around 14 TRBJ segments found across samples. COPE and FqMerger were used to merge the filtered high-quality paired reads into contigs. Contigs were aligned with BLAST to IMGT TRBV, TRBD and TRBJ reference genes, and CDR3 was defined per IMGT. Any clonotype with a frequency above 0.1% was counted as a highly expanded clone. Shannon entropy was used to measure repertoire diversity, and the Gini coefficient was used to measure V-J evenness. Public clonotypes were defined as clonotypes shared by more than one individual. Starting from the raw public reads, TCRdb applied fastp trimming at Q25, assembled clones with MiXCR and retained in-frame beta chains. A single entry per CDR3 protein holds the most common genes and DNA from its merged rows. The V and J calls were not made by the authors but by TCRdb's processing. Across this sample there are roughly 510,000 distinct CDR3 sequences, with about 16% seen only once. The top ten hold about 12% of the sample.

This clonotype was detected many times. This clone's antigen is unknown. No base quality information exists; no much larger clone differs at one position. The same sample was also studied in work on T cells in Graves' hyperthyroidism and ophthalmopathy. As the second publication notes: Stable Graves' hyperthyroidism was defined as the absence of progression to ophthalmopathy over 18 months of follow-up. Hyperthyroidism patients were newly diagnosed, had a disease duration of under 2 months, and were aged 18 to 65 years. Any patient with an uncontrolled infection, another autoimmune disease, pregnancy or lactation was excluded. Diagnoses were based on clinical symptoms, serum thyroxine and TRAb, thyroid ultrasound and orbital computed tomography. For the first round of RT-PCR on the TCR CDR3, the HTBI primer set was used together with the Qiagen OneStep RT-PCR kit. Blood samples also contained most of the expanded thyroid clonotypes (frequency above 0.001), which suggests that blood repertoires may reflect thyroid immune responses. A 13 V-J signature model separated ophthalmopathy from stable hyperthyroidism, with around 90% sensitivity and roughly 81% specificity in cross-validation and 80%/75% in testing. In validation, the model predicted progression to ophthalmopathy with about 71% sensitivity and over 72% specificity, a median of about 6 months before onset. To identify distinguishing TCR V-J signatures, a discovery cohort of 90 to 100 patients was used, comprising 43 with Graves' ophthalmopathy and about 59 with stable Graves' hyperthyroidism. An independent validation cohort of 18 to 20 hyperthyroidism patients and about 15 patients who later progressed to ophthalmopathy tested prospective prediction of ophthalmopathy. The 75 to 100 discovery patients were randomly split 7:3 into training and test sets. Thyroid tissue and blood T-cell repertoires from roughly 6 Graves' hyperthyroidism patients were also compared in the study. After blood sampling, hyperthyroidism patients were treated with methimazole at a starting dose of 30 mg daily, and ophthalmopathy patients were treated with high-dose intravenous methylprednisolone. Libraries were constructed in a second round of multiplex PCR, after which size selection and purification were performed. Libraries were sequenced paired-end with 100 bp reads on an Illumina HiSeq2000. SOAPnuke was used to process the raw data, removing reads that contained adapters or uncalled bases, had a mean Phred below 15, or lacked an exact match to the constant primer or identifier. High-quality paired reads were merged with COPE v1.2.5, and unique nucleotide sequences were defined as clonotypes. MiTCR v1.1 was used to align the clonotypes against IMGT TRBV, TRBD and TRBJ reference segments. The analysis was restricted to V-J combinations with a frequency above 0.0001, which together covered about 99% of the repertoires. The TCS score was defined as the ratio of F50 (clonal expansion) to E x V (chaos), calculated using BLOSUM62-based TCRdist between CDR3 peptides within each V-J. Welch's t-statistics and random forest reduced 450 to 600 V-J features to 10 to 15, which were used in a naive Bayes classifier (R e1071). No statistical method was used to set the sample size in advance, and investigators knew the group allocation. The paper reports TCR Vbeta CDR3 sequencing of approximately 140 peripheral blood samples: approximately 43 ophthalmopathy, 70 to 85 hyperthyroidism and approximately 17 progressor patients.

The TCR was taken from a man aged 18 to 30 with Graves disease. Donor details come from another sample of the same person, matched by shared clones. This receptor chain uses TRBV29-1 and TRBJ2-1, and TRBD1 may be the D gene, going by 6 matching bases. Material: peripheral blood mononuclear cells (PBMCs), obtained at new diagnosis, from a patient treated with antithyroid drugs. At the DNA level, the sequence is TGCAGCGCCAGGAGAGGGGGCTCCTACAATGAGCAGTTCTTC. Translation gives CSARRGGSYNEQFF.